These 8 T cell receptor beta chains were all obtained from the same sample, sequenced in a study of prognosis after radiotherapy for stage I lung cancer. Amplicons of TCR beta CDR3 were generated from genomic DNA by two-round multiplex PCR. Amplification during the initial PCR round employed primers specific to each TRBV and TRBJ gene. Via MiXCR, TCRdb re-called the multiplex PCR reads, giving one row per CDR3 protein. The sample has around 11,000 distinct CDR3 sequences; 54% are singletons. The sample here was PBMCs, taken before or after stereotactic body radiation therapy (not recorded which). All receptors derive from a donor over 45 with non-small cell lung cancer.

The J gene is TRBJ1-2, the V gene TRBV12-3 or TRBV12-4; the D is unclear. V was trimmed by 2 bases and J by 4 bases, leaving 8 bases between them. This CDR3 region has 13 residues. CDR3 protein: CASSLKRSYGYTF. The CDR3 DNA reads TGTGCCAGCAGTTTAAAGCGCAGCTATGGCTACACCTTC.

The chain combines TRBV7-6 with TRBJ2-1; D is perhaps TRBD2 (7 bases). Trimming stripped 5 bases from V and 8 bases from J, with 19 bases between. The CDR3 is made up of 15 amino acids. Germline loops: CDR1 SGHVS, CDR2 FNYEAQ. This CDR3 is CASSRRGEGGHEQFF. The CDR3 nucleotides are TGTGCCAGCAGCCGAAGGGGGGAGGGCGGGCATGAGCAGTTCTTC.

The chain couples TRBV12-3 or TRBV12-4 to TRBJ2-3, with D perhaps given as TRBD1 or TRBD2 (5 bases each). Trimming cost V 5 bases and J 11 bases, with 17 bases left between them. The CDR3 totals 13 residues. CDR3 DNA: TGTGCCAGCAGTCCGGGACCCCTTGGGGGGCAGTATTTT. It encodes CASSPGPLGGQYF.

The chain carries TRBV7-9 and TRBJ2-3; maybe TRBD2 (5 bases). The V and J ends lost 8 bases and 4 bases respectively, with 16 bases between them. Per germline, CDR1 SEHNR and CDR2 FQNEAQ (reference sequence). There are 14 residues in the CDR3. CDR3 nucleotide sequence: TGTGCCAGCGAGAGCGGTAGTTCGGCAGATACGCAGTATTTT. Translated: CASESGSSADTQYF.

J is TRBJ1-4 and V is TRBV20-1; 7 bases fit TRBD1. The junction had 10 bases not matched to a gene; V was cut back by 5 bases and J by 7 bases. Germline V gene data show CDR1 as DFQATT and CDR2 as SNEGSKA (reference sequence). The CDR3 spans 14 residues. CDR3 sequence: CSAPQDRRSEKLFF. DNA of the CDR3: TGCAGTGCTCCTCAGGACAGGCGTAGTGAAAAACTGTTTTTT.

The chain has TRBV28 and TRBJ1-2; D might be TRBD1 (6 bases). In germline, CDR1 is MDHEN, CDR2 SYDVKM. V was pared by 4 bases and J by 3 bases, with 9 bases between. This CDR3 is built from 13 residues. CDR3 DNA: TGTGCCAGCAGTTCAGGGGAATACTATGGCTACACCTTC. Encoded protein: CASSSGEYYGYTF.

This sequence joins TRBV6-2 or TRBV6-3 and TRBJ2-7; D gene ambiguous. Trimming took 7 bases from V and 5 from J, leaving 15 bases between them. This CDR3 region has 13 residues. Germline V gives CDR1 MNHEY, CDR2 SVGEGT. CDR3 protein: CASTTRREHEQYF. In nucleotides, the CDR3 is TGTGCCAGCACCACCCGTAGAGAGCACGAGCAGTACTTC.

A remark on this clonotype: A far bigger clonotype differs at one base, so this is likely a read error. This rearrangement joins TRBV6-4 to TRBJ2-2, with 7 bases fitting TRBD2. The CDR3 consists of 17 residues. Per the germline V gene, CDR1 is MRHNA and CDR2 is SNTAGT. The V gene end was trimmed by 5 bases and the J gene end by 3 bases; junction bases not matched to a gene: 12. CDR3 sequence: CASSYLAGTTYTGELFF. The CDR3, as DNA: TGTGCCAGCAGTTACCTGGCCGGGACTACCTACACCGGGGAGCTGTTTTTT.